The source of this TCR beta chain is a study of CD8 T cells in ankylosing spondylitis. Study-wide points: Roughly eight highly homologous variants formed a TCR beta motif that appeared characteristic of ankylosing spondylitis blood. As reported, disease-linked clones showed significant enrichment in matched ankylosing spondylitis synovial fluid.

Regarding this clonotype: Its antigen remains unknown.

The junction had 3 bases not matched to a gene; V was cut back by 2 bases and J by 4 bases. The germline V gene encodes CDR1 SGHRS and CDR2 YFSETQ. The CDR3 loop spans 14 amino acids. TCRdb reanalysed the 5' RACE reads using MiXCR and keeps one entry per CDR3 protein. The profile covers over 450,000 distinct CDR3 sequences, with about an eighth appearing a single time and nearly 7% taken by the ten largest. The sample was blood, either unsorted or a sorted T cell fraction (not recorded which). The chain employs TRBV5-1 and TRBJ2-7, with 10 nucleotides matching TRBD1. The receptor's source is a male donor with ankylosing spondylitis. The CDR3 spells CASSFRQGAYEQYF. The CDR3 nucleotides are TGCGCCAGCAGCTTCCGACAGGGGGCATACGAGCAGTACTTC.